These 32 T cell receptor beta chains were sequenced from one sample in a study of shared clonotypes between healthy human individuals (dated by TCRdb to about 2020). Library preparation employed the immunoSEQ multiplex PCR assay. This immuneACCESS table, as held by TCRdb, lists in-frame sequences with V and J called but not all clones. Of the missing ones, under half trace to an unresolved V gene in checked studies; the others have no known cause. Counted in this sample were 1.5 million to 1.9 million clones; around 98% of them appeared once. The top ten clonotypes cover 0.45% of the sample. The sequenced sample consisted of naive CD4+ T cells sorted from blood. According to the study, the label for this sample's cell subset or site signals: CD45RA+ positively selected. The origin of the receptors is a man aged 30 to 39 in good health.

The chain couples TRBV7-6 to TRBJ2-5; possible D gene TRBD1, 6 bases. V was pared by 1 base and J by 5 bases, with 14 bases between. Germline V gives CDR1 SGHVS, CDR2 FNYEAQ. The CDR3 has 15 amino acids. The CDR3: CASSLEGQGWETQYF. The CDR3 DNA is TGTGCCAGCAGCTTAGAGGGTCAGGGGTGGGAGACCCAGTACTTC.

The chain recombines TRBV19 with TRBJ1-1, with TRBD1 as a possible D gene (6 bases). CDR1 and CDR2 (germline): LNHDA, SQIVND (reference sequence). V was clipped by 3 bases and J by 3 bases, with 14 bases between them. The CDR3 totals 15 residues. In DNA form, the CDR3 reads TGTGCCAGTAGTATTACAGGGTACGGTGACACTGAAGCTTTCTTT. Translated, it gives CASSITGYGDTEAFF.

The chain couples TRBV5-1 to TRBJ2-2; D is undetermined. V lost 6 bases and J lost 5, with 20 bases in between. CDR3 length: 16 residues. Germline CDR1 and CDR2: SGHRS and YFSETQ. Here the CDR3 reads CASTADTVEATGELFF. The CDR3 nucleotides are TGCGCCAGCACTGCAGACACCGTCGAGGCGACCGGGGAGCTGTTTTTT.

The chain uses TRBV30 and TRBJ2-5; D might be TRBD1 or TRBD2, each matching 5 bases. V lost 3 bases and J 1 base, leaving 15 bases between the germline ends. The CDR3 sequence is 15 residues long. The germline V gene has CDR1 GTSNPN and CDR2 SVGIG (reference sequence). CDR3: CAWSRGPAGQETQYF. CDR3 DNA: TGTGCCTGGAGCCGGGGACCCGCGGGCCAAGAGACCCAGTACTTC.

J is TRBJ2-7 and V is TRBV15, with 9 nucleotides matching TRBD1. Germline V gene sequence: CDR1 LNHNV, CDR2 YYDKDF (reference sequence). The length of the CDR3 is 15 residues. V shed 0 bases, J shed 6 bases, and the junction held 6 bases outside the gene matches. The CDR3 spells CATSRDIGTGLEQYF. CDR3 bases: TGTGCCACCAGCAGAGATATCGGGACAGGGCTCGAGCAGTACTTC. The whole variable domain, filled in from reference TRBV15 and TRBJ2-7, reads DAMVIQNPRYQVTQFGKPVTLSCSQTLNHNVMYWYQQKSSQAPKLLFHYYDKDFNNEADTPDNFQSRRPNTSFCFLDIRSPGLGDTAMYLCATSRDIGTGLEQYFGPGTRLTVT.

Concerning this clone itself: Within the sample, other DNA sequences also encode this same CDR3. V usage is TRBV19 and J usage is TRBJ2-7; D gene uncertain. Germline CDR1 is LNHDA and CDR2 is SQIVND (reference sequence). Trimming pared 3 bases from V and 2 bases from J, leaving 8 bases between. This CDR3 region has 13 residues. For the CDR3, the DNA is TGTGCCAGTAGTATTGCCAATCCCTACGAGCAGTACTTC. Translated, it gives CASSIANPYEQYF.

The rearrangement joins TRBV4-2 to TRBJ2-1, with TRBD1 matching 9 bases. Germline CDR1 is LGHNA and CDR2 is YNFKEQ. V was clipped by 2 bases and J by 4 bases; unmatched bases: 12. The CDR3 runs 18 residues. The CDR3 here is CASSQPLSAGQGYNEQFF. In nucleotides, the CDR3 is TGTGCCAGCAGCCAACCTCTTTCCGCCGGACAGGGGTACAATGAGCAGTTCTTC.

The chain joins TRBV4-3 to TRBJ2-5; no reliable D call. The V gene lost 0 bases and the J gene lost 0 bases, with 8 bases spanning the gap. CDR3 length: 15 amino acids. The V gene's germline CDR1 is LGHNA and CDR2 YSLEER. Here the CDR3 reads CASSQELVYQETQYF. CDR3 sequence (DNA): TGCGCCAGCAGCCAAGAATTGGTGTACCAAGAGACCCAGTACTTC.

The V gene is TRBV5-8, the J gene TRBJ2-2, with a weak D call TRBD2 (6 bases). CDR1 is SGHTS and CDR2 is YDEGEE in the germline V gene. V shed 4 bases and J shed 4 bases, with 14 bases lying between them. This CDR3 contains 15 residues. The CDR3 here is CASSPASVPTGELFF. The DNA of the CDR3 is TGTGCCAGCAGCCCGGCTAGCGTCCCCACCGGGGAGCTGTTTTTT.

The gene calls are TRBV10-2 and TRBJ1-5, with TRBD1 matching over 10 bases. CDR1 and CDR2 (germline): WSHSY, SAAADI. V shed 3 bases and J 2 bases; nucleotides not matched to a gene: 1. The CDR3 is 15 residues long. CDR3 nucleotide sequence: TGCGCCAGCAGTGACGGACAGGGGGGCAATCAGCCCCAGCATTTT. Translated: CASSDGQGGNQPQHF.

This rearrangement joins TRBV29-1 to TRBJ2-3; 8 bases match TRBD2. The CDR3 loop spans 13 amino acids. Trimming cost V 7 bases and J 2 bases; bases outside gene matches: 5. From germline, CDR1 is SQVTM and CDR2 ANQGSEA. The CDR3 loop reads CSGASGHTDTQYF. The CDR3 DNA reads as TGCAGCGGGGCTAGCGGGCACACAGATACGCAGTATTTT.

This clone has only one observation. CDR3 residues: CAINRELGETQYF. The CDR3, as DNA: TGTGCCATCAATCGGGAGTTAGGAGAGACCCAGTACTTC. The J gene is TRBJ2-5, the V gene TRBV10-3, with D maybe TRBD2 (6 bases). Trimming removed 7 bases from V and 4 bases from J, with 13 bases in between. This CDR3 is 13 amino acids long. Per germline, CDR1 ENHRY and CDR2 SYGVKD.

J is TRBJ2-7 and V is TRBV6-9; 9 nucleotides align to TRBD2. The germline CDR1 and CDR2 sequences are MNHGY and SVAAGI. Losses at the gene ends were 2 bases for V and 2 bases for J; bases not matched to a gene: 7. The CDR3 totals 16 residues. CDR3 region: CASSYSRTSATYEQYF. The CDR3 DNA follows: TGTGCCAGCAGTTATAGTAGGACTAGCGCAACCTACGAGCAGTACTTC.

V gene TRBV9 combines with J gene TRBJ2-2; D is perhaps TRBD1 or TRBD2 (5 bases each). Germline V gene sequence: CDR1 SGDLS, CDR2 YYNGEE. The CDR3 covers 15 residues. Trimming took off 6 bases at V and 6 bases at J, with 18 bases between the two ends. The CDR3 region has the DNA TGTGCCAGCAACCCCCTCGGGGCCTCGGCCGGGGAGCTGTTTTTT. It encodes CASNPLGASAGELFF.

This chain uses TRBV6-6 with TRBJ2-7; TRBD1 aligns across 8 bases. Germline V gene sequence: CDR1 MNHNY, CDR2 SVGAGI (reference sequence). This CDR3 has 14 residues. V shed 6 bases, J shed 0 bases, and the junction held 4 bases outside the gene matches. DNA of the CDR3: TGTGCCAGCAGATCCGGGACAGGCTCCTACGAGCAGTACTTC. It yields the protein CASRSGTGSYEQYF.

This chain connects TRBV18 to TRBJ2-3; 10 bases agree with TRBD2. The germline V gene encodes CDR1 KGHSH and CDR2 LQKENI. Unmatched junction bases numbered 10, after V lost 1 base and J lost 0 bases. The CDR3 totals 19 residues. The CDR3 reads CASSPRVTSGSASTDTQYF. CDR3 coding DNA: TGTGCCAGCTCACCACGAGTGACTAGCGGGTCTGCTAGCACAGATACGCAGTATTTT.

The V and J genes are TRBV11-3 and TRBJ2-2; no clear D gene. V lost 3 bases and J lost 4, with 6 bases in between. Germline assignment: CDR1 SGHNT and CDR2 YENEEA. This CDR3 has 13 residues. The CDR3 DNA reads TGTGCCAGCAGCTTTCATGGCACCGGGGAGCTGTTTTTT. This sequence encodes CASSFHGTGELFF.

In this sample, this clone turned up once. This specimen includes other DNA sequences encoding the same CDR3. The rearrangement links TRBV5-4 to TRBJ2-3; 7 positions agree with TRBD1. CDR3 length: 15 amino acids. J was trimmed by 0 bases and V by 1 base; bases with no gene match: 2. CDR1 is SGHNT, CDR2 YYREEE, per germline (reference sequence). CDR3 sequence reads: CASSLNRGSTDTQYF. CDR3 sequence (DNA): TGTGCCAGCAGCTTGAACAGGGGCAGCACAGATACGCAGTATTTT. The full variable domain, with the rest looked up from reference TRBV5-4 and TRBJ2-3, is ETGVTQSPTHLIKTRGQQVTLRCSSQSGHNTVSWYQQALGQGPQFIFQYYREEENGRGNFPPRFSGLQFPNYSSELNVNALELDDSALYLCASSLNRGSTDTQYFGPGTRLTVL.

V usage is TRBV4-3 and J usage is TRBJ2-6, with 8 bases identical to TRBD1. The CDR3 runs to 19 residues. Germline V lookup: CDR1 LGHNA, CDR2 YSLEER. J was trimmed by 0 bases and V by 3 bases; bases with no gene match: 10. The CDR3 loop reads CASSHLVRDRLSGANVLTF. CDR3 DNA: TGCGCCAGCAGCCACTTAGTCCGGGACAGGCTCTCTGGGGCCAACGTCCTGACTTTC.

This sequence joins TRBV18 and TRBJ2-1; TRBD2 matches at 10 bases. The CDR3 spans 16 residues. V was clipped by 5 bases and J by 4 bases; unmatched bases: 8. Germline CDR1 reads KGHSH; CDR2 reads LQKENI. Written as DNA, the CDR3 is TGTGCCAGCTCATGGTTAGCGGGAGGAGGGTACAATGAGCAGTTCTTC. Translating gives CASSWLAGGGYNEQFF.

The chain recombines TRBV7-2 with TRBJ2-3; the D gene is possibly TRBD2 (6 bases). The germline V and J ends were trimmed by 1 base and 7 bases, with 15 bases remaining between them. The CDR3 has 15 amino acids. Germline V gene sequence: CDR1 SGHTA, CDR2 FQGNSA. This CDR3 reads CASSLEGPEGNTQYF. As DNA, the CDR3 is TGTGCCAGCAGCTTAGAAGGTCCGGAGGGAAATACGCAGTATTTT.

The chain joins TRBV2 to TRBJ1-1; maybe TRBD1 (6 bases). Looked up from germline, CDR1 is SNHLY and CDR2 is FYNNEI. V lost 5 bases to trimming and J lost 2 bases, with 12 bases between them. The CDR3 runs 14 residues. The DNA for the CDR3 is TGTGCCAGCAGTTTACAGGGCTCTAACACTGAAGCTTTCTTT. It yields the protein CASSLQGSNTEAFF.

The V call is TRBV2, the J call TRBJ2-7; tentatively, D is TRBD2 (7 bases). Germline CDR1 SNHLY, CDR2 FYNNEI. The CDR3 covers 15 residues. Trimming removed 7 bases from V and 4 bases from J, with 20 bases in between. The CDR3 DNA follows: TGTGCCAGCAAAGGGGGGGGACGGGGCCCTTACGAGCAGTACTTC. It is translated as CASKGGGRGPYEQYF.

The genes are TRBV7-2 and TRBJ2-1, with 11 bases aligning to TRBD2. This CDR3 has 15 residues. Per the germline V gene, CDR1 is SGHTA and CDR2 is FQGNSA. The ends lost 5 bases at V and 8 bases at J; junction bases unmatched: 8. The CDR3 DNA sequence: TGTGCCAGCAGCCCTCGACTAGCGGGAACCCATGAGCAGTTCTTC. This codes for CASSPRLAGTHEQFF.

The rearrangement uses TRBV5-5 and TRBJ2-7; TRBD2 is a possible D gene (5 bases). The CDR3 is made up of 13 amino acids. V lost 0 bases and J lost 10, with 14 bases in between. Looked up from germline, CDR1 is SGHKS and CDR2 is YYEKEE (reference sequence). The CDR3 DNA sequence: TGTGCCAGCAGCTTGGAGGCCACTAGAAACCAGTACTTC. As protein: CASSLEATRNQYF.

The chain is built from TRBV25-1 and TRBJ2-1, with a tentative D call TRBD1 (6 bases). Germline CDR1 reads MGHDK; CDR2 reads SYGVNS. V lost 2 bases and J lost 9, with 14 bases in between. The CDR3 consists of 14 residues. The CDR3 reads CASSEGGRQIEQFF. The CDR3 DNA follows: TGTGCCAGCAGTGAAGGGGGCAGGCAGATTGAGCAGTTCTTC.

This clone appeared once. The chain is built from TRBV4-3 and TRBJ2-1; 9 nucleotides align to TRBD1. The CDR3 sequence is 15 residues long. Germline V gives CDR1 LGHNA, CDR2 YSLEER. Trimming removed 0 bases from V and 8 bases from J; junction bases left unmatched: 5. The CDR3 here is CASSQEVGTGHEQFF. In DNA, the CDR3 is TGCGCCAGCAGCCAAGAGGTAGGGACAGGGCATGAGCAGTTCTTC.

The V call is TRBV6-5, the J call TRBJ1-3; 7 bases line up with TRBD1. Germline CDR1 and CDR2: MNHEY and SVGAGI. This CDR3 contains 15 residues. V trimming: 6 bases; J trimming: 1 base; junction bases outside the gene matches: 6. The CDR3 sequence: CASRNTGASGNTIYF. DNA of the CDR3: TGTGCCAGCAGAAACACAGGGGCGTCTGGAAACACCATATATTTT.

The V call is TRBV19, the J call TRBJ2-5, with unresolved D. Germline V lookup: CDR1 LNHDA, CDR2 SQIVND (reference sequence). The CDR3 loop spans 15 amino acids. Between the trimmed V and J ends, which lost 2 bases and 4 bases, there was a span of 14 bases. CDR3 protein: CASSITPMVGETQYF. CDR3 DNA sequence: TGTGCCAGTAGTATAACCCCAATGGTGGGAGAGACCCAGTACTTC.

V and J are TRBV5-1 and TRBJ2-1; D is ambiguous. This CDR3 is 15 amino acids long. V was cut by 0 bases and J by 3 bases, with 10 bases left in between. The germline gives CDR1 SGHRS, CDR2 YFSETQ. CDR3 residues: CASSLERSYYNEQFF. The CDR3 DNA is TGCGCCAGCAGCTTGGAACGGTCTTACTACAATGAGCAGTTCTTC.

The rearrangement links TRBV18 to TRBJ2-7, with D possibly being TRBD1 (5 bases). The germline V gene has CDR1 KGHSH and CDR2 LQKENI. The CDR3 spans 15 residues. The germline V and J ends were trimmed by 0 bases and 6 bases, with 15 bases remaining between them. The CDR3 DNA reads TGTGCCAGCTCACCACCGGGGCAGGGAAGGTTCGAGCAGTACTTC. Translated: CASSPPGQGRFEQYF.

The chain links TRBV9 to TRBJ1-2, with D perhaps matching TRBD1 (5 bases). CDR1 and CDR2 from the germline V gene are SGDLS and YYNGEE. CDR3 size: 14 residues. V shed 3 bases and J shed 3 bases, with 12 bases lying between them. CDR3 in DNA: TGTGCCAGCAGCGCTGGACACGGACACTATGGCTACACCTTC. Translated, it gives CASSAGHGHYGYTF.